The entry that follows covers one T cell receptor (beta chain) sequence. Following extraction, RNA underwent reverse transcription to cDNA, which served as the sequencing template. Sequencing was performed with immunoSEQ multiplex PCR; in TCRdb, only in-frame clones are kept and a portion is missing. The sample comprises under 300,000 clones, roughly two thirds of which are singletons, and around 1.2% rests with the top ten. Germline V gene data show CDR1 as SGHAT and CDR2 as FQNNGV. CDR3 length: 15 residues. Deletions cut 5 bases from V and 3 bases from J, with 17 bases between. This record comes from a study of CD8+ T cells in alopecia areata. Patients with alopecia areata provided lesional scalp punch biopsies as well as peripheral blood.

The clonotype comes from a human donor with alopecia areata. The V and J genes are TRBV11-2 and TRBJ2-7; the D is unclear. Sequenced here: CD4+ T cells sorted from blood, sampled at week 0. The CDR3 region is CASSPRRGHDYEQYF. The CDR3 DNA is TGTGCCAGCAGCCCCCGGCGTGGGCATGACTACGAGCAGTACTTC.